The present T cell receptor (beta chain) was sequenced within a study of shared clonotypes between healthy human individuals. Profiling relied on immunoSEQ multiplex PCR, and the TCRdb table lists in-frame clones only, not all of them. The top ten clones hold roughly 0.13% of a sample with some 2.1 million clones, 85% to 95% of them seen once. Remarks on this clone: The identical CDR3 is also encoded by other nucleotide sequences in the sample.

The germline V gene encodes CDR1 SGHRS and CDR2 YFSETQ. V was pared by 2 bases and J by 4 bases, with 4 bases of the junction left unmatched. CDR3 length equals 15 residues. The chain couples TRBV5-1 to TRBJ2-1, with TRBD2 identical over 9 bases. Specimen: naive CD4+ T cells sorted from blood. As to subset: CD45RA+ positively selected. This TCR was recovered from a man between 18 and 29 years old in good health. The CDR3, as DNA: TGCGCCAGCAGCTTTAGCGGGAGTAGTTACAATGAGCAGTTCTTC. It is translated as CASSFSGSSYNEQFF.